Listed below are T cell receptor beta chains from one sample, sequenced in a study of T-cell reconstitution after alpha-beta-depleted transplantation in children. TCRdb ran MiXCR on the PCR reads and lists one entry per CDR3 protein. The sample lists hundreds of thousands of distinct CDR3 sequences; around 13% were seen once. The specimen was PBMCs, collected before TCRalphabeta/CD19-depleted stem cell transplant. These receptor sequences come from a girl aged 2 to 9 with congenital amegakaryocytic thrombocytopenia, due to receive a stem cell transplant. The CDR3 runs from the conserved cysteine through the conserved F or W. The order of the fields is J gene, V gene, D gene, clone size, CDR3 protein, CDR3 DNA. D genes are given only for firm matches. Clone size is given for some rows only: seen once, a few or many times, or a class if the clone is expanded.

J: TRBJ2-1
V: TRBV18
D: TRBD2
size: few
CDR3: CASSLALAASNEQFF
DNA: TGTGCCAGCTCACTAGCCCTAGCGGCATCCAATGAGCAGTTCTTC

J: TRBJ2-2
V: TRBV5-1
D: TRBD2
size: many
CDR3: CASKREGDTGELFF
DNA: TGCGCCAGCAAGCGGGAAGGAGACACCGGGGAGCTGTTTTTT

J: TRBJ2-7
V: TRBV12-3/TRBV12-4
D: TRBD2
size: many
CDR3: CASSQASGGFSSYEQYF
DNA: TGTGCCAGCAGTCAAGCTAGCGGCGGATTTAGCTCCTACGAGCAGTACTTC

J: TRBJ2-2
V: TRBV7-2
D: NA
size: NA
CDR3: CASSARRARNTGELFF
DNA: TGTGCCAGCAGCGCCCGGAGGGCCCGAAACACCGGGGAGCTGTTTTTT

J: TRBJ2-5
V: TRBV20-1
D: TRBD2
size: few
CDR3: CSASSGSGETQYF
DNA: TGCAGTGCTAGTAGCGGGAGCGGTGAGACCCAGTACTTC

J: TRBJ2-7
V: TRBV7-2
D: TRBD2
size: many
CDR3: CASSLDSGRTYEQYF
DNA: TGTGCCAGCAGCTTAGATAGCGGGAGGACCTACGAGCAGTACTTC

J: TRBJ2-7
V: TRBV20-1
D: NA
size: many
CDR3: CSARLTVGEQYF
DNA: TGCAGTGCCAGACTGACAGTCGGCGAGCAGTACTTC

J: TRBJ2-1
V: TRBV20-1
D: TRBD1
size: many
CDR3: CSARDRVSEQFF
DNA: TGCAGTGCTAGGGACAGGGTGTCTGAGCAGTTCTTC

J: TRBJ2-1
V: TRBV29-1
D: TRBD2
size: many
CDR3: CSSDPPAGDAYNEQFF
DNA: TGCAGCTCCGACCCCCCAGCGGGAGATGCTTACAATGAGCAGTTCTTC

J: TRBJ1-2
V: TRBV30
D: NA
size: many
CDR3: CAWRPRRDYGYTF
DNA: TGTGCCTGGAGACCACGGCGCGACTATGGCTACACCTTC

J: TRBJ2-6
V: TRBV5-1
D: NA
size: NA
CDR3: CASSFLFFSGANVLTF
DNA: TGCGCCAGCAGCTTCCTATTCTTCTCTGGGGCCAACGTCCTGACTTTC

J: TRBJ1-3
V: TRBV7-9
D: NA
size: many
CDR3: CASSLVGFGNTIYF
DNA: TGTGCCAGCAGCTTAGTGGGATTCGGAAACACCATATATTTT

J: TRBJ2-3
V: TRBV7-8
D: TRBD2
size: few
CDR3: CASSKRLAGRNTQYF
DNA: TGTGCCAGCAGCAAGAGACTAGCGGGCCGGAATACGCAGTATTTT

J: TRBJ2-1
V: TRBV18
D: NA
size: NA
CDR3: CASSLTRANNEQFF
DNA: TGTGCCAGCTCACTGACACGGGCCAACAATGAGCAGTTCTTC

J: TRBJ2-3
V: TRBV7-2
D: NA
size: many
CDR3: CASSLVFGGTTDTQYF
DNA: TGTGCCAGCAGCTTAGTCTTCGGCGGGACCACAGATACGCAGTATTTT

J: TRBJ2-1
V: TRBV5-1
D: TRBD1
size: many
CDR3: CASSMGSGGAYNEQFF
DNA: TGCGCCAGCAGCATGGGTTCAGGGGGTGCCTACAATGAGCAGTTCTTC

J: TRBJ2-1
V: TRBV6-5
D: TRBD2
size: many
CDR3: CASSYGLAEDDCEQFF
DNA: TGTGCCAGCAGTTACGGCCTAGCGGAAGACGACTGTGAGCAGTTCTTC

J: TRBJ2-2
V: TRBV5-1
D: NA
size: many
CDR3: CASSLGLPTGELFF
DNA: TGCGCCAGCAGCCTAGGACTACCAACCGGGGAGCTGTTTTTT

J: TRBJ2-7
V: TRBV5-5
D: NA
size: few
CDR3: CASSSLERDEQYF
DNA: TGTGCCAGCAGCTCCCTAGAACGGGACGAGCAGTACTTC

J: TRBJ1-1
V: TRBV5-6
D: NA
size: many
CDR3: CASSFGPLGTEAFF
DNA: TGTGCCAGCAGCTTTGGGCCCCTGGGGACTGAAGCTTTCTTT

J: TRBJ2-1
V: TRBV2
D: NA
size: NA
CDR3: CASSGKISYNEQFF
DNA: TGTGCCAGCAGTGGAAAGATCTCCTACAATGAGCAGTTCTTC

J: TRBJ2-7
V: TRBV3-1
D: NA
size: many
CDR3: CASSQGYAELQYF
DNA: TGTGCCAGCAGCCAAGGATATGCGGAGTTGCAGTACTTC

J: TRBJ2-3
V: TRBV6-1
D: NA
size: many
CDR3: CASSAGRQNPSTDTQYF
DNA: TGTGCCAGCAGTGCGGGACGACAGAATCCTAGCACAGATACGCAGTATTTT

J: TRBJ2-1
V: TRBV12-3/TRBV12-4
D: TRBD2
size: many
CDR3: CASSHLAGPSYNEQFF
DNA: TGTGCCAGCAGCCACCTAGCGGGACCCTCCTACAATGAGCAGTTCTTC

J: TRBJ2-6
V: TRBV6-5
D: TRBD2
size: NA
CDR3: CASSYGTSGTGANVLTF
DNA: TGTGCCAGCAGTTACGGGACTAGCGGAACTGGGGCCAACGTCCTGACTTTC